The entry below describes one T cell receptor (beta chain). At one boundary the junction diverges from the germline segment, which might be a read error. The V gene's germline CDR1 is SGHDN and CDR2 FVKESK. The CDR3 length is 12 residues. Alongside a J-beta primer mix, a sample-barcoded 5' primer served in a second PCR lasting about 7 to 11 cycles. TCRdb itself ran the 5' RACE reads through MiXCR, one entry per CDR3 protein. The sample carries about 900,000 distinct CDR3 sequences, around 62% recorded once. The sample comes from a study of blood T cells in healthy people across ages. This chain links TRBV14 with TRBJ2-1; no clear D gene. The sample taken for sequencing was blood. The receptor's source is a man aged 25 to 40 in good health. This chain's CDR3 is CPSSRHYNEQFF. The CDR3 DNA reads TGTCCCAGCAGCCGCCATTACAATGAGCAGTTCTTC.